Here is one T cell receptor beta chain with its context. Its specificity is not known. The data derive from a study of cytomegalovirus exposure and HLA in healthy donors. In the study overall: The use of the same platform for the 90 to 150 validation repertoires and the 600 to 700 first-cohort repertoires was reported by a later analysis. Study-wide results and caveats: The investigators catalogued 180 or so TCR beta chains as cytomegalovirus-associated. As was reported, the classifier diagnosed cytomegalovirus status with high specificity and sensitivity.

Separate from the approximately 600-subject first cohort was the roughly 130-subject validation cohort, to which the donors belonged. Germline V gene data show CDR1 as LGHNA and CDR2 as YSLEER. This CDR3 has 15 residues. V was trimmed by 1 base and J by 0 bases, leaving 6 bases between them. Assay: immunoSEQ multiplex PCR; the TCRdb copy retains only in-frame clones and omits some. The sample lists under 140,000 clones, more than 70% occurring once. Sequenced: PBMCs. The sequence was obtained from a woman younger than 35 in good health and CMV-seronegative. The rearrangement joins TRBV4-3 to TRBJ2-2; no firm D call. The CDR3, as DNA: TGCGCCAGCAGCCAAGCCCTAGCGAACACCGGGGAGCTGTTTTTT. Protein sequence: CASSQALANTGELFF.